These 9 T cell receptor beta chains were sequenced from one sample in a study of early T cells in non-severe SARS-CoV-2 infection. MiXCR, applied by TCRdb to the 5' RACE reads, yields one record per CDR3 protein. The sample shows 60,000 or so distinct CDR3 sequences, roughly 12% of them seen only once. The sample here was whole blood, taken at baseline. Receptor source: an adult who was a healthcare worker with PCR-confirmed SARS-CoV-2 infection or an uninfected control (not recorded which).

This clonotype has just a few counts. This chain links TRBV20-1 with TRBJ1-1; perhaps TRBD1 as D (5 bases). This CDR3 comprises 15 residues. CDR1 and CDR2 from the germline V gene are DFQATT and SNEGSKA (reference sequence). Trimming stripped 6 bases from V and 0 bases from J, with 17 bases between. The CDR3 DNA is TGCAGTGCACCTAGTTTGGGGACCATGAACACTGAAGCTTTCTTT. It codes for CSAPSLGTMNTEAFF.

This clonotype turned up a few times. J is TRBJ2-1 and V is TRBV5-6; 9 bases line up with TRBD2. J was trimmed by 12 bases and V by 2 bases; bases with no gene match: 9. From germline, CDR1 is SGHDT and CDR2 YYEEEE. This CDR3 contains 14 residues. CDR3 protein: CASSFGSGGNVQFF. CDR3 sequence (DNA): TGTGCCAGCAGCTTTGGTAGCGGGGGAAACGTGCAGTTCTTC.

This clonotype was detected ten times or more. The V and J genes are TRBV29-1 and TRBJ1-1; TRBD1 aligns across 8 bases. CDR1 and CDR2 (germline): SQVTM, ANQGSEA. This CDR3 spans 13 amino acids. V was pared by 6 bases and J by 1 base, with 4 bases of the junction left unmatched. The CDR3 here is CSVDRGGNTEAFF. The CDR3 DNA follows: TGCAGCGTCGACAGGGGAGGGAACACTGAAGCTTTCTTT.

The J gene is TRBJ2-1, the V gene TRBV29-1; D might be TRBD1 (5 bases). Per the germline V gene, CDR1 is SQVTM and CDR2 is ANQGSEA. The CDR3 loop spans 12 amino acids. The V and J ends lost 5 bases and 8 bases respectively, with 13 bases between them. The CDR3, as DNA: TGCAGCGTTACCAAAGGGGTCGATGAGCAGTTCTTC. The encoded protein is CSVTKGVDEQFF.

Only a few counts were recorded for this clonotype. The chain uses TRBV29-1 and TRBJ2-1; no reliable D call. CDR3 size: 8 residues. Germline V gene lookup returns CDR1 SQVTM and CDR2 ANQGSEA. Trimming left V 6 bases short and J 9 bases short, with 3 bases between. The CDR3 loop reads CSVGEQFF. CDR3 bases: TGCAGCGTGGGTGAGCAGTTCTTC.

This clonotype has only a few counts. The chain uses TRBV28 and TRBJ1-1, with a tentative D call TRBD1 (6 bases). The CDR3 loop spans 14 amino acids. V was trimmed by 2 bases and J by 6 bases, leaving 13 bases between them. Germline assignment: CDR1 MDHEN and CDR2 SYDVKM. The CDR3 reads CASSLRGARSEAFF. The CDR3, as DNA: TGTGCCAGCAGTTTACGGGGGGCGCGGTCTGAAGCTTTCTTT.

This clonotype has a count of ten or more. CDR3 sequence reads: CASSVDSGITYEQYF. The CDR3 nucleotides read TGTGCCAGCAGCGTAGACTCCGGTATAACATACGAGCAGTACTTC. The chain joins TRBV9 to TRBJ2-7; no reliable D call. The CDR3 spans 15 residues. V was clipped by 0 bases and J by 4 bases, with 14 bases between them. Germline CDR1 is SGDLS and CDR2 is YYNGEE.

This clonotype has only a few counts. This rearrangement joins TRBV12-3 or TRBV12-4 to TRBJ2-3, with 8 bases identical to TRBD1. There are 14 residues in the CDR3. Trimming at V came to 0 bases and at J to 4 bases, leaving 0 bases not matched to a gene. CDR3 loop: CASSLARGPDTQYF. CDR3 DNA sequence: TGTGCCAGCAGTTTAGCCAGGGGGCCAGATACGCAGTATTTT.

This clonotype was found a few times. This chain connects TRBV18 to TRBJ1-2; possibly TRBD1 for D (5 bases). Trimming took off 0 bases at V and 6 bases at J, with 11 bases between the two ends. The germline gives CDR1 KGHSH, CDR2 LQKENI. This CDR3 is built from 14 residues. The CDR3 DNA reads TGTGCCAGCTCACCACCGGACTGGGGCGATGGCTACACCTTC. The encoded protein is CASSPPDWGDGYTF.